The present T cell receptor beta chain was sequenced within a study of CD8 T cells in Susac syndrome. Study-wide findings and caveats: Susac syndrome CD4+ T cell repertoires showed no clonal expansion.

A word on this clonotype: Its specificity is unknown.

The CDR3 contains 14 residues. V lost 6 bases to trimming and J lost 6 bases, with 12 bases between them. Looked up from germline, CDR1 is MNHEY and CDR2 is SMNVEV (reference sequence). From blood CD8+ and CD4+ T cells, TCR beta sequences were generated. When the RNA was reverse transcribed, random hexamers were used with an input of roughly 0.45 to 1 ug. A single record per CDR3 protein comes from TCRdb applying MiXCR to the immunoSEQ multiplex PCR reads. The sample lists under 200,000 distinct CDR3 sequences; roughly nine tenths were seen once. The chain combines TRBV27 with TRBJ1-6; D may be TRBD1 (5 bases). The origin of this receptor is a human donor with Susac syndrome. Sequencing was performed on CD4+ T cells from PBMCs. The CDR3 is CASRPDISNSPLHF. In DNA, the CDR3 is TGTGCCAGCAGACCGGACATTTCTAATTCACCCCTCCACTTT.